A single sample is the source of the 6 T cell receptor beta chains below, sequenced in a study of CD8+ T cells in alopecia areata. The treatment: oral pan-JAK inhibitor, 5-10 mg twice daily. RNA was isolated and reverse transcribed to cDNA, the sequencing template. Profiling relied on immunoSEQ multiplex PCR, and the TCRdb table lists in-frame clones only, not all of them. The table lists 90,000 to 150,000 clones, about three fifths of them singletons. The material sequenced was CD8+ T cells sorted from blood, taken at week 4, from a patient treated with tofacitinib. These receptor sequences come from a human donor with alopecia areata.

This sequence joins TRBV7-9 and TRBJ1-2; TRBD1 matches at 7 bases. This CDR3 contains 13 residues. V shed 5 bases and J 4 bases; nucleotides not matched to a gene: 4. CDR1 is SEHNR, CDR2 FQNEAQ, per germline (reference sequence). The CDR3 region is CASSPPGGYGYTF. The CDR3 DNA is TGTGCCAGCAGCCCCCCAGGGGGCTATGGCTACACCTTC.

The chain recombines TRBV29-1 with TRBJ1-1; D is unresolved. V lost 3 bases and J lost 7, with 12 bases in between. Per the germline V gene, CDR1 is SQVTM and CDR2 is ANQGSEA. This CDR3 comprises 12 residues. For the CDR3, the DNA is TGCAGCGTTGATGATTCGGGTCTTGAAGCTTTCTTT. Residues: CSVDDSGLEAFF. The full variable domain, rest sourced from reference TRBV29-1 and TRBJ1-1, is SAVISQKPSRDICQRGTSLTIQCQVDSQVTMMFWYRQQPGQSLTLIATANQGSEATYESGFVIDKFPISRPNLTFSTLTVSNMSPEDSSIYLCSVDDSGLEAFFGQGTRLTVV.

DNA for the CDR3: TGTGCCAGCAGTTCCCTCAATCAGCCCCAGCATTTT. Its protein is CASSSLNQPQHF. The chain employs TRBV6-5 and TRBJ1-5, with D hard to call. The CDR3 spans 12 residues. The germline gives CDR1 MNHEY, CDR2 SVGAGI. Trimming shortened V by 4 bases and J by 3 bases, and 4 bases separated the two germline ends.

V is TRBV4-3 and J is TRBJ2-7, with D perhaps assigned TRBD1 or TRBD2 (5 bases each). Germline loops: CDR1 LGHNA, CDR2 YSLEER. V lost 0 bases to trimming and J lost 2 bases, with 11 bases between them. The CDR3 extends over 15 amino acids. The CDR3 spells CASSQDWDRTYEQYF. Here the CDR3 DNA reads TGCGCCAGCAGCCAAGACTGGGACCGAACCTACGAGCAGTACTTC.

The chain joins TRBV5-6 to TRBJ2-3; D unclear. V lost 0 bases, J lost 5 bases, and 7 bases lay in between. The CDR3 is 13 residues long. Germline values: CDR1 SGHDT, CDR2 YYEEEE. The CDR3 here is CASSLAPGDTQYF. The DNA for the CDR3 is TGTGCCAGCAGCTTGGCCCCCGGAGATACGCAGTATTTT.

The V gene is TRBV6-6, the J gene TRBJ1-2; 7 bases agree with TRBD1. This CDR3 spans 11 amino acids. Germline V gene data show CDR1 as MNHNY and CDR2 as SVGAGI (reference sequence). The V gene end was trimmed by 2 bases and the J gene end by 13 bases; junction bases not matched to a gene: 4. Here the CDR3 reads CASSYRGQFTF. CDR3 bases: TGTGCCAGCAGTTACAGGGGACAGTTCACCTTC.